The 21 T cell receptor beta chains in this list originate from one sample, sequenced in a study of blood T cell repertoires in COVID-19 (dated by TCRdb to about 2020). The library was prepared using the immunoSEQ multiplex PCR assay. The clones in this table, taken by TCRdb from immuneACCESS, are in-frame only. Not every clone is retained; where verified, under half of the shortfall comes from an unresolved V gene, and the cause of the rest is unknown. The sample data list a few hundred thousand clones, and about 91% of these were observed just once. The top ten constitute over 10% of the sample. The sample taken for sequencing was peripheral blood. Receptors were obtained from a woman aged 45-59 years with COVID-19, enrolled during active disease.

The chain carries TRBV6-6 and TRBJ1-1; TRBD1 agrees at 9 bases. The V segment lost 5 bases and the J segment 5 bases; nucleotides outside the gene matches: 6. The CDR3 covers 14 residues. In germline, CDR1 is MNHNY, CDR2 SVGAGI (reference sequence). The CDR3 region is CASSQTGGRTEAFF. CDR3 nucleotide sequence: TGTGCCAGCAGTCAGACAGGGGGACGAACTGAAGCTTTCTTT.

V is TRBV9 and J is TRBJ2-1; TRBD1 aligns across 9 bases. Germline V CDR1 and CDR2: SGDLS, YYNGEE. Trimming cost V 4 bases and J 4 bases; bases outside gene matches: 9. The CDR3 consists of 16 residues. This CDR3 is CASSPPGTGTYNEQFF. DNA for the CDR3: TGTGCCAGCAGCCCCCCCGGGACAGGGACATACAATGAGCAGTTCTTC.

J is TRBJ2-3 and V is TRBV7-3, with D unclear. Germline-derived CDR1 and CDR2 are SGHTA and FQGTGA. Deletions cut 5 bases from V and 4 bases from J, with 13 bases between. This CDR3 has 14 residues. The CDR3 protein is CASSPSWASDTQYF. CDR3 nucleotide sequence: TGTGCCAGCAGCCCAAGTTGGGCCTCAGATACGCAGTATTTT.

This chain connects TRBV5-1 to TRBJ1-5; D uncertain. The germline V gene has CDR1 SGHRS and CDR2 YFSETQ. V was shortened by 0 bases and J by 4 bases, with 5 bases between the two germline ends. This CDR3 contains 13 residues. The CDR3 coding sequence is TGCGCCAGCAGCTTGGCACAGAATCAGCCCCAGCATTTT. It yields the protein CASSLAQNQPQHF. The entire variable domain, with the rest obtained from reference TRBV5-1 and TRBJ1-5, is as follows: KAGVTQTPRYLIKTRGQQVTLSCSPISGHRSVSWYQQTPGQGLQFLFEYFSETQRNKGNFPGRFSGRQFSNSRSEMNVSTLELGDSALYLCASSLAQNQPQHFGDGTRLSIL.

The chain uses TRBV29-1 and TRBJ2-3; 11 bases map to TRBD2. The CDR3 is 20 residues long. V dropped 6 bases and J dropped 1; count of bases not matched to a gene: 21. Germline loops: CDR1 SQVTM, CDR2 ANQGSEA. The CDR3: CSVGHWVAGGPRGGTDTQYF. The CDR3 region has the DNA TGCAGCGTCGGTCACTGGGTAGCGGGGGGGCCCCGCGGTGGCACAGATACGCAGTATTTT.

This clone was seen only once. The V gene is TRBV11-2, the J gene TRBJ1-1; 9 bases map to TRBD1. The V gene's germline CDR1 is SGHAT and CDR2 FQNNGV. This CDR3 region has 15 residues. Trimming removed 6 bases from V and 8 bases from J; junction bases left unmatched: 13. This CDR3 is CASRPRPQGTGEAFF. DNA for the CDR3: TGTGCCAGCAGACCGAGACCACAGGGGACAGGGGAAGCTTTCTTT.

The chain has TRBV10-3 and TRBJ1-1; 7 bases fit TRBD1. Germline V gene lookup returns CDR1 ENHRY and CDR2 SYGVKD. The CDR3 has 14 amino acids. V was pared by 2 bases and J by 11 bases, with 11 bases of the junction left unmatched. CDR3 nucleotides: TGTGCCATCAGTGAGGAACTGGACAGGCCTCGGGCTTTCTTT. Encoded protein: CAISEELDRPRAFF.

The chain couples TRBV5-1 to TRBJ2-7; unclear D gene. The V gene lost 0 bases and the J gene lost 4 bases, with 5 bases spanning the gap. The CDR3 contains 12 residues. Germline CDR1 and CDR2: SGHRS and YFSETQ. The CDR3 DNA is TGCGCCAGCAGCTTGGAAGAGTACGAGCAGTACTTC. Its translation: CASSLEEYEQYF.

This rearrangement joins TRBV20-1 to TRBJ1-3; D remains unclear. This CDR3 comprises 11 residues. The germline gives CDR1 DFQATT, CDR2 SNEGSKA (reference sequence). The CDR3 DNA follows: TGCAGCGTTATGGCCGGAAACACCATATATTTT. Amino acid sequence: CSVMAGNTIYF.

The chain links TRBV20-1 to TRBJ2-2; no definite D call. Germline CDR1 reads DFQATT; CDR2 reads SNEGSKA (reference sequence). Trimming left V 3 bases short and J 0 bases short, with 11 bases between. The CDR3 extends over 15 amino acids. The CDR3 nucleotides are TGCAGTGCTAGTCTCGCGGTCACGAACACCGGGGAGCTGTTTTTT. Protein sequence: CSASLAVTNTGELFF.

The genes are TRBV19 and TRBJ1-4; 8 nucleotides match TRBD1. Trimming cost V 3 bases and J 7 bases; bases outside gene matches: 19. The CDR3 contains 19 residues. The germline V gene encodes CDR1 LNHDA and CDR2 SQIVND (reference sequence). CDR3 sequence: CASSISPGWQGAFLEKLFF. The DNA for the CDR3 is TGTGCCAGTAGTATTTCCCCAGGATGGCAGGGGGCCTTTCTTGAAAAACTGTTTTTT.

The chain carries TRBV24-1 and TRBJ2-2, with 8 bases aligning to TRBD1. This CDR3 contains 16 residues. Losses at the gene ends were 2 bases for V and 7 bases for J; bases not matched to a gene: 8. CDR1 is KGHDR and CDR2 is SFDVKD in the germline V gene. In nucleotides, the CDR3 is TGTGCCACCAGTGATTCCGGGACAGGCAAAGGCGGGGAGCTGTTTTTT. Encoded protein: CATSDSGTGKGGELFF.

This chain uses TRBV9 with TRBJ2-2; 12 bases are a match to TRBD1. V was pared by 7 bases and J by 6 bases, with 4 bases of the junction left unmatched. CDR3 length: 14 residues. Looked up from germline, CDR1 is SGDLS and CDR2 is YYNGEE. The CDR3 spells CASGDRGQAGELFF. Here the CDR3 DNA reads TGTGCCAGCGGGGACAGGGGGCAGGCCGGGGAGCTGTTTTTT. The entire variable domain, with the rest obtained from reference TRBV9 and TRBJ2-2, is as follows: DSGVTQTPKHLITATGQRVTLRCSPRSGDLSVYWYQQSLDQGLQFLIQYYNGEERAKGNILERFSAQQFPDLHSELNLSSLELGDSALYFCASGDRGQAGELFFGEGSRLTVL.

This chain joins TRBV9 and TRBJ2-2, with unresolved D. CDR3 size: 12 residues. Looked up from germline, CDR1 is SGDLS and CDR2 is YYNGEE. V gave up 6 bases and J gave up 7 bases, with 10 bases separating them. The CDR3 DNA sequence: TGTGCCAGCAATTCTCCGGGCGGGGAGCTGTTTTTT. The encoded protein is CASNSPGGELFF.

This clone appeared a single time. This sequence joins TRBV19 and TRBJ1-2; 12 nucleotides align to TRBD1. The trim removed 7 bases at V and 6 bases at J, leaving 6 bases unmatched. This CDR3 has 14 residues. CDR1 and CDR2 from the germline V gene are LNHDA and SQIVND (reference sequence). In nucleotides, the CDR3 is TGTGCCAGTATCCCGGGACAGGGGGCAGATGGCTACACCTTC. This gives the protein CASIPGQGADGYTF.

V is TRBV9 and J is TRBJ2-3, with no clear D. The CDR3 sequence is 14 residues long. Trimming removed 0 bases at V and 2 bases at J, with 7 bases between. Germline V gene data show CDR1 as SGDLS and CDR2 as YYNGEE. The CDR3 nucleotides are TGTGCCAGCAGCGTAGGGGCCATCACAGATACGCAGTATTTT. Protein sequence: CASSVGAITDTQYF.

The rearrangement uses TRBV5-1 and TRBJ2-5, with 9 bases aligning to TRBD2. Germline V gene sequence: CDR1 SGHRS, CDR2 YFSETQ. J lost 5 bases, V lost 0 bases, and 5 bases had no gene match. The CDR3 sequence is 15 residues long. The CDR3 sequence: CASSLGGGALETQYF. DNA of the CDR3: TGCGCCAGCAGCTTGGGCGGGGGGGCCCTTGAGACCCAGTACTTC.

The chain links TRBV4-2 to TRBJ1-3; D ambiguous. Germline V gene data show CDR1 as LGHNA and CDR2 as YNFKEQ. The CDR3 is 15 residues long. V was pared by 1 base and J by 0 bases, with 7 bases between. The CDR3 sequence is CASSQGGSSGNTIYF. In DNA, the CDR3 is TGTGCCAGCAGCCAAGGAGGGAGCTCTGGAAACACCATATATTTT.

The chain carries TRBV14 and TRBJ1-1, with D possibly being TRBD1 (5 bases). Germline V gene sequence: CDR1 SGHDN, CDR2 FVKESK. CDR3 size: 14 residues. V was clipped by 0 bases and J by 5 bases, with 10 bases between them. The CDR3 coding sequence is TGTGCCAGCAGCCAAGAAAATCGGGGGACTGAAGCTTTCTTT. This gives the protein CASSQENRGTEAFF.

This sequence joins TRBV7-2 and TRBJ1-2; TRBD1 matches 8 bases. The V gene's germline CDR1 is SGHTA and CDR2 FQGNSA. The V gene end was trimmed by 4 bases and the J gene end by 7 bases; junction bases not matched to a gene: 8. The CDR3 length is 14 residues. CDR3 loop: CASSSLVTGGGYTF. The CDR3 bases are TGTGCCAGCAGCTCCCTCGTTACAGGGGGTGGCTACACCTTC.

The CDR3 DNA follows: TGTGCCAGCAGCCCGGGACAGACACTTCAAGAGACCCAGTACTTC. Its translation is CASSPGQTLQETQYF. The genes are TRBV5-8 and TRBJ2-5; 7 bases match TRBD1. Looked up from germline, CDR1 is SGHTS and CDR2 is YDEGEE. V gave up 4 bases and J gave up 2 bases; unmatched junction bases: 8. This CDR3 region has 15 residues. Filled out from reference TRBV5-8 and TRBJ2-5, the complete variable domain reads EAGVTQSPTHLIKTRGQQATLRCSPISGHTSVYWYQQALGLGLQFLLWYDEGEERNRGNFPPRFSGRQFPNYSSELNVNALELEDSALYLCASSPGQTLQETQYFGPGTRLLVL.